The clone carrying this T cell receptor (beta chain) was counted once. What it recognizes is unknown. Method: immunoSEQ multiplex PCR; TCRdb's copy keeps in-frame clones and lacks some. The table records about 120,000 clones, just under 95% of them present only once. These data belong to a study of graft-versus-host responses after intestinal transplantation. V lost 1 base, J lost 8 bases, and 15 bases lay in between. This CDR3 contains 14 residues. Germline V gives CDR1 SGHRS, CDR2 YFSETQ. This clonotype originated in a human donor who received an intestinal transplant. Source: unstimulated CD4+ T cells sorted from spleen or lymph node cells, taken before intestinal transplant. The chain uses TRBV5-1 and TRBJ1-2, with D perhaps matching TRBD1 (6 bases). CDR3 DNA sequence: TGCGCCAGCAGCTTGACAACGACAGGTCAAGGCTACACCTTC. Translated: CASSLTTTGQGYTF.